This TCR beta chain is from a study of blood T cell repertoires in COVID-19. Here immunoSEQ multiplex PCR was the method, and the copy in TCRdb shows in-frame clones only, minus some. The table has roughly 380,000 clones, around 91% seen once. Seattle enrolled patients during active infection and tracked them longitudinally. Per the germline V gene, CDR1 is SGHVS and CDR2 is FQNEAQ. The CDR3 totals 16 residues. Trimming stripped 0 bases from V and 4 bases from J, with 16 bases between. This TCR derives from a middle-aged woman with COVID-19, enrolled during active disease. Sequencing input: peripheral blood. The chain uses TRBV7-8 and TRBJ2-7; D remains unclear. The CDR3 loop is CASSLAFQTRQYEQYF. The CDR3 region has the DNA TGTGCCAGCAGCTTAGCTTTCCAGACAAGGCAGTACGAGCAGTACTTC. Variable domain in full (rest from reference TRBV7-8 and TRBJ2-7): GAGVSQSPRYKVAKRGQDVALRCDPISGHVSLFWYQQALGQGPEFLTYFQNEAQLDKSGLPSDRFFAERPEGSVSTLKIQRTQQEDSAVYLCASSLAFQTRQYEQYFGPGTRLTVT.